The rows below give T cell receptor beta chains drawn from one sample of a study of cytomegalovirus exposure and HLA in healthy donors. Data came from immunoSEQ multiplex PCR; TCRdb stores just in-frame clones and leaves some out. The data show 150,000 to 250,000 clones, about four fifths seen once. Sequenced: PBMCs. Source of these receptors: a boy younger than 10 in good health and CMV-seronegative. The CDR3 runs from the conserved cysteine through the conserved F or W. D genes are given only for firm matches. Not all rows give a size; the values are once, few, many and, for expanded clones, a class.

clone size,V gene,J gene,D gene,CDR3 protein,CDR3 DNA
-,TRBV7-9,TRBJ1-4,-,CASSLSVLGREKLFF,TGTGCCAGCAGCTTAAGCGTTTTGGGTCGTGAAAAACTGTTTTTT
-,TRBV7-6,TRBJ2-1,-,CASSFRGGEGNEQFF,TGTGCCAGCAGCTTTAGAGGGGGGGAAGGGAATGAGCAGTTCTTC
-,TRBV2,TRBJ2-3,TRBD2,CASTAQTSGGSNTQYF,TGTGCCAGCACCGCTCAGACTAGCGGCGGATCTAATACGCAGTATTTT
few,TRBV4-3,TRBJ1-4,-,CASSQHPLGRFKATNEKLFF,TGCGCCAGCAGCCAACACCCCTTGGGCAGGTTCAAAGCAACTAATGAAAAACTGTTTTTT
-,TRBV4-3,TRBJ2-6,-,CASSQDTVLGGGANGLTF,TGCGCCAGCAGCCAAGATACCGTCCTCGGGGGTGGGGCCAACGGCCTGACTTTC
-,TRBV15,TRBJ1-6,-,CATSRVGVGSPLHF,TGTGCCACCAGCAGAGTCGGGGTGGGTTCACCCCTCCACTTT
-,TRBV2,TRBJ2-7,-,CASSDGKGLDEQYF,TGTGCCAGCAGTGACGGCAAGGGACTGGACGAGCAGTACTTC
-,TRBV5-1,TRBJ2-7,-,CASSLQGYQGYEQYF,TGCGCCAGCAGTCTCCAGGGCTACCAGGGGTACGAGCAGTACTTC
-,TRBV6-5,TRBJ1-1,-,CASSYSGQIKRNEAFF,TGTGCCAGCAGTTACTCTGGACAGATCAAACGTAATGAAGCTTTCTTT
few,TRBV7-8,TRBJ2-7,-,CASSLGGGEQYF,TGTGCCAGCAGCTTAGGAGGGGGCGAGCAGTACTTC
-,TRBV7-2,TRBJ2-5,-,CASSWGFQETQYF,TGTGCCAGCAGCTGGGGCTTCCAAGAGACCCAGTACTTC
-,TRBV2,TRBJ2-7,TRBD2,CASRRSGVIYEQYF,TGTGCCAGCCGCCGGAGCGGGGTTATCTACGAGCAGTACTTC
-,TRBV9,TRBJ2-3,TRBD2,CASSAQAGIPDTQYF,TGTGCCAGCAGCGCCCAAGCGGGGATCCCAGATACGCAGTATTTT
-,TRBV6-1,TRBJ1-6,TRBD1,CASSDPRTGVGSPLHF,TGTGCCAGCAGTGACCCACGGACAGGGGTGGGTTCACCCCTCCACTTT